This is a list of T cell receptor beta chains from one sample in a study of blood T cell repertoires in COVID-19. Data came from immunoSEQ multiplex PCR; TCRdb stores just in-frame clones and leaves some out. The repertoire has roughly 280,000 clones, approximately 85% of them found once; the top ten carry approximately 11%. Source material: peripheral blood. Every receptor here comes from a woman between 65 and 79 years old with acute or convalescent COVID-19. Each CDR3 is given with its conserved first and last residue. A D gene is named only where the DNA matches it firmly. Size values are once, few and many counts, or a class for expanded clones, and some rows have none.

once,NA,TRBJ1-2,TRBV7-8,TGTGCCAGCAGCCAGAAACCGGGAGACTATGGCTACACCTTC,CASSQKPGDYGYTF
NA,TRBD2,TRBJ2-1,TRBV7-3,TGTGCCAGCAGCCCTAGCGGGGGCGCGAACAATGAGCAGTTCTTC,CASSPSGGANNEQFF
NA,TRBD1,TRBJ1-4,TRBV5-1,TGCGCCAGCAGCTTGGCCGGGCAGGGGGAAGGTGAAAAACTGTTTTTT,CASSLAGQGEGEKLFF
NA,TRBD2,TRBJ2-5,TRBV3-1/TRBV3-2,TGTGCCAGCAGCCAGGGGGGGGGAGTGACCCAGTACTTC,CASSQGGGVTQYF
few,TRBD1,TRBJ1-5,TRBV6-6,TGTGCCAGCAGTTCCGACAGGGGGGGTCAGCCCCAGCATTTT,CASSSDRGGQPQHF
NA,TRBD1,TRBJ2-5,TRBV2,TGTGCCAGCAGTGAGCGGACAGGGAGGAGGACCCAGTACTTC,CASSERTGRRTQYF
NA,TRBD2,TRBJ2-7,TRBV10-2,TGCGCCAGCAGTGCACGGCGGGGGAGCTCCTACGAGCAGTACTTC,CASSARRGSSYEQYF
once,NA,TRBJ1-4,TRBV12-3/TRBV12-4,TGTGCCAGCAGACCCCCGGCGGGAAAACTGTTTTTT,CASRPPAGKLFF
NA,NA,TRBJ2-7,TRBV10-3,TGTGCCATCACTCGGGGGGCGCGCTACGAGCAGTACTTC,CAITRGARYEQYF
NA,TRBD1,TRBJ1-1,TRBV19,TGTGCCAGTAGTCAATCCCGGGACAGGGGCGCTGAAGCTTTCTTT,CASSQSRDRGAEAFF
once,NA,TRBJ2-7,TRBV7-2,TGTGCCAGCAGCTTAGCGACAGCCGCTAAAGAGCAGTACTTC,CASSLATAAKEQYF
NA,TRBD1,TRBJ1-4,TRBV5-4,TGTGCCAGCAGCTCGTCCCGGGACAGGGGGACTAATGAAAAACTGTTTTTT,CASSSSRDRGTNEKLFF
NA,NA,TRBJ1-3,TRBV6-6,TGTGCCAGCAGTTACTCGTATGGGAGCTCTGGAAACACCATATATTTT,CASSYSYGSSGNTIYF
NA,NA,TRBJ2-7,TRBV10-3,TGTGCCATCAGTGGAGGGCTCAACTACGAGCAGTACTTC,CAISGGLNYEQYF
NA,NA,TRBJ1-5,TRBV19,TGTGCCAGTAGTATCGCGGGGTGGGGACAGCCCCAGCATTTT,CASSIAGWGQPQHF
few,TRBD1,TRBJ1-6,TRBV4-1,TGCGCCAGCAGCCAAGATCAGACAGGGGGCGCTTGGTCACCCCTCCACTTT,CASSQDQTGGAWSPLHF
few,TRBD1,TRBJ1-2,TRBV2,TGTGCCAGCAGTGGTACAGGGGAAGGCTACACCTTC,CASSGTGEGYTF